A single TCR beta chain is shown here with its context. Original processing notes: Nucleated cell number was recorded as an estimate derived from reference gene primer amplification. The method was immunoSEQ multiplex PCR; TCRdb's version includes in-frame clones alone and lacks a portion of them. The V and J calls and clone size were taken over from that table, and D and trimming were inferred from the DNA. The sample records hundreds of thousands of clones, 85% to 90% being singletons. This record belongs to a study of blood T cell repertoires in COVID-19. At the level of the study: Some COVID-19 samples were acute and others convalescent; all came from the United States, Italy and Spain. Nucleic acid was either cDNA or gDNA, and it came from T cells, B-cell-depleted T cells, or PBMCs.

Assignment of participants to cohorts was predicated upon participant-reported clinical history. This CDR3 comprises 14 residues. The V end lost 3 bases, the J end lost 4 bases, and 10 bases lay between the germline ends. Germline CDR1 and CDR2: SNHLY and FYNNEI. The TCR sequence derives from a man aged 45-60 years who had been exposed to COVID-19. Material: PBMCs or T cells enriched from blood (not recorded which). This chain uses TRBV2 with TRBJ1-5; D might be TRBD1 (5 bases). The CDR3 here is CASSEWGRNQPQHF. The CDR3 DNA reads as TGTGCCAGCAGTGAGTGGGGCCGTAATCAGCCCCAGCATTTT.